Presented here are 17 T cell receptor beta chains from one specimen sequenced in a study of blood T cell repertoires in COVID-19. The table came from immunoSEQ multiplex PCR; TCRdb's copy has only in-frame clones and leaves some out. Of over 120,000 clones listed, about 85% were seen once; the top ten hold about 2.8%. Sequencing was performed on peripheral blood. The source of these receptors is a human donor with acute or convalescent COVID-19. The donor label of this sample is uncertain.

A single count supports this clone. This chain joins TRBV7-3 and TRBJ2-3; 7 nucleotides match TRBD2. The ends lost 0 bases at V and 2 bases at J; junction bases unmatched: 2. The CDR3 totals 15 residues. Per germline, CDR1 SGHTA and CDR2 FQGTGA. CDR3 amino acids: CASSLTRETTDTQYF. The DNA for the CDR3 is TGTGCCAGCAGCTTAACGCGGGAGACCACAGATACGCAGTATTTT.

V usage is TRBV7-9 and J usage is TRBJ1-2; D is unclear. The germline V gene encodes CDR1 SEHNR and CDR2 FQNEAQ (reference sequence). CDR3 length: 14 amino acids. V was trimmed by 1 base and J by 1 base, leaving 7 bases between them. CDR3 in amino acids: CASSLETINYGYTF. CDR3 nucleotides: TGTGCCAGCAGCTTAGAGACAATTAACTATGGCTACACCTTC.

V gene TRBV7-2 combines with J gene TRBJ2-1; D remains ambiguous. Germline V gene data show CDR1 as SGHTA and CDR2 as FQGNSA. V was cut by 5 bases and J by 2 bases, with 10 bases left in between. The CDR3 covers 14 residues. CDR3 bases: TGTGCCAGCAGCGCTCAACAAACCTACAATGAGCAGTTCTTC. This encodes CASSAQQTYNEQFF.

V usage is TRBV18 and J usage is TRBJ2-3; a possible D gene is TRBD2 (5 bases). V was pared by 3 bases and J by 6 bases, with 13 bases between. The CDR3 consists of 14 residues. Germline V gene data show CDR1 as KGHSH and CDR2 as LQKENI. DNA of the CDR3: TGTGCCAGCTCACCCTCGAGGGTTGCGGATACGCAGTATTTT. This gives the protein CASSPSRVADTQYF. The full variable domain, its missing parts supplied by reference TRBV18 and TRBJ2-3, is NAGVMQNPRHLVRRRGQEARLRCSPMKGHSHVYWYRQLPEEGLKFMVYLQKENIIDESGMPKERFSAEFPKEGPSILRIQQVVRGDSAAYFCASSPSRVADTQYFGPGTRLTVL.

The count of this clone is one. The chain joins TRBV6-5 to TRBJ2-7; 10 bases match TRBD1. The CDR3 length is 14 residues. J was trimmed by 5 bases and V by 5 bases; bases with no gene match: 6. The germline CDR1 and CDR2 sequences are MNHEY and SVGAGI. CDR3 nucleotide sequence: TGTGCCAGCAGTAGGGACAGGGGTCGCGACGAGCAGTACTTC. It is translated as CASSRDRGRDEQYF.

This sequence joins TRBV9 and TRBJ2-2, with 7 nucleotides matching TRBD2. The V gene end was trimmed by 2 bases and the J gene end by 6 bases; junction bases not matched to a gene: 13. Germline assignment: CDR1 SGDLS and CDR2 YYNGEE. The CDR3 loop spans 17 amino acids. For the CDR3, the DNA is TGTGCCAGCAGCGTCGGTGGTAGCGGGCCCCCCCCCGGGGAGCTGTTTTTT. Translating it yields CASSVGGSGPPPGELFF.

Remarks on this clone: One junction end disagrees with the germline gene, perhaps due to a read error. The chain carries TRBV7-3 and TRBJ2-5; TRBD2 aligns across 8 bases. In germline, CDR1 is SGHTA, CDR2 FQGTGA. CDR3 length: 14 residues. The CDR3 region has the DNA TGTGCCAGCAGCCTAACTAGCGGCGGCGGGGCCCAGTACTTC. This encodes CASSLTSGGGAQYF.

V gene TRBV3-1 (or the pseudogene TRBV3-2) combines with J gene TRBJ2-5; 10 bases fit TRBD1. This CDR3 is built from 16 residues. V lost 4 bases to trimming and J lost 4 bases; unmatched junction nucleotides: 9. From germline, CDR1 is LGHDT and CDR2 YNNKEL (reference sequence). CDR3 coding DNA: TGTGCCAGCAGCCGAACCCAAGGACAGGGGGGAGAGACCCAGTACTTC. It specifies CASSRTQGQGGETQYF.

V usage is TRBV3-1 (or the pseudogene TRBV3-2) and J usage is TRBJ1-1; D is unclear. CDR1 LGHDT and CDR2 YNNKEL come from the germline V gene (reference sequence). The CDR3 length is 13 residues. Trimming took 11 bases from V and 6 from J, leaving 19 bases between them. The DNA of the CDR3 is TGTGCCGGCTTCGGACTCTCGGACGCTGAAGCTTTCTTT. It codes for CAGFGLSDAEAFF.

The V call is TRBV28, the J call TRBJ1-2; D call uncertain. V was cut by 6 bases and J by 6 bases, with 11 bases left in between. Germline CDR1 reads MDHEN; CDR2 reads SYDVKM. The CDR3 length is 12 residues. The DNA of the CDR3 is TGTGCCAGCAGAGCCCAGGTGCATGGCTACACCTTC. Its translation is CASRAQVHGYTF.

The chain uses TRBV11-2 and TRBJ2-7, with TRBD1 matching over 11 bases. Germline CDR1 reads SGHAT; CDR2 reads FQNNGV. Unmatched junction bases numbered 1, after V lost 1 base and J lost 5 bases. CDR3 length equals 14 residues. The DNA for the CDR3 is TGTGCCAGCAGCTTAGGGACAGGGGGCCACGAGCAGTACGTC. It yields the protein CASSLGTGGHEQYV.

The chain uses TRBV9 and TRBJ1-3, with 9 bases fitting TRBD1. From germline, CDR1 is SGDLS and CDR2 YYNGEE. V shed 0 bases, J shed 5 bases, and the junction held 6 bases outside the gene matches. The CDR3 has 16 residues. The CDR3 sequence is CASSVAGDRDRNTIYF. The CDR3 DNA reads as TGTGCCAGCAGCGTAGCAGGGGACAGGGATAGAAACACCATATATTTT.

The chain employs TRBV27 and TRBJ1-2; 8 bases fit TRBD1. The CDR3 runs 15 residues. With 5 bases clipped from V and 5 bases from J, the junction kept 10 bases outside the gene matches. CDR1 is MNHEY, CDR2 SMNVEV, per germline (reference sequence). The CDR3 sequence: CASSPLTGVGYGYTF. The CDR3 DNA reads TGTGCCAGCAGTCCCCTGACAGGGGTAGGGTATGGCTACACCTTC.

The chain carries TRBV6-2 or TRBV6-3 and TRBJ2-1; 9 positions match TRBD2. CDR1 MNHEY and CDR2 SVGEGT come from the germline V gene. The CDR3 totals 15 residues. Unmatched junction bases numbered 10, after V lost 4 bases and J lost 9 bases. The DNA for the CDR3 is TGTGCCAGCAGTTTGTCGTTAGCGGGAGTGGGTGAGCAGTTCTTC. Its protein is CASSLSLAGVGEQFF.

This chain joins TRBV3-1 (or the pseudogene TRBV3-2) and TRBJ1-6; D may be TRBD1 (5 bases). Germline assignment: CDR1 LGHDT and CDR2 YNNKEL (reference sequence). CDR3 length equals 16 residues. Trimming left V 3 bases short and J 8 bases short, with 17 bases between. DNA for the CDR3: TGTGCCAGCAGCCAGCCGCTTGGGACTGGCCATTCACCCCTCCACTTT. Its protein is CASSQPLGTGHSPLHF.

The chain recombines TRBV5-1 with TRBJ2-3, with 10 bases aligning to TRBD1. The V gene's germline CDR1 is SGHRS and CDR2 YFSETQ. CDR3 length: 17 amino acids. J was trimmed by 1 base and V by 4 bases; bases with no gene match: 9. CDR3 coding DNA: TGCGCCAGCAGCCCAGGGGCCGGGACAGGGGGCACAGATACGCAGTATTTT. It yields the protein CASSPGAGTGGTDTQYF.

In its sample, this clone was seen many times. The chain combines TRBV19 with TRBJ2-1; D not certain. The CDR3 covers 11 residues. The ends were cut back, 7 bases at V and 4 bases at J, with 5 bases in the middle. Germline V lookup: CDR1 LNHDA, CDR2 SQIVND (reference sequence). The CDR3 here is CASNQYNEQFF. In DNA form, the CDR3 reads TGTGCCAGTAATCAGTACAATGAGCAGTTCTTC.